The 11 T cell receptor beta chains reported below all come from one sample, sequenced in a study of CD8+ T cells in alopecia areata. Treatment defined: oral pan-JAK inhibitor, 5-10 mg twice daily. RNA was extracted and reverse transcribed into cDNA as the sequencing template. Here immunoSEQ multiplex PCR was the method, and the copy in TCRdb shows in-frame clones only, minus some. The data hold about 160,000 clones, with about three fifths observed a single time. This material consisted of CD4+ T cells sorted from blood, taken at week 4, from a patient treated with tofacitinib. Receptor source: a human donor with alopecia areata.

The V and J genes are TRBV5-6 and TRBJ2-2; 9 positions agree with TRBD1. This CDR3 has 16 amino acids. Unmatched junction bases numbered 8, after V lost 2 bases and J lost 6 bases. CDR1 and CDR2 from the germline V gene are SGHDT and YYEEEE. CDR3 coding DNA: TGTGCCAGCAGCTTAGCGGGACAGGGTACGGCCGGGGAGCTGTTTTTT. The encoded protein is CASSLAGQGTAGELFF.

DNA of the CDR3: TGCGCCAGCAGCCAAGGGTGGCAGGGTCGGGAATCCTATAATTCACCCCTCCACTTT. Translation: CASSQGWQGRESYNSPLHF. V and J are TRBV4-3 and TRBJ1-6; weak D call: TRBD1 (5 bases). The CDR3 spans 19 residues. The germline V gene has CDR1 LGHNA and CDR2 YSLEER. Between the trimmed V and J ends, which lost 1 base and 1 base, there was a span of 17 bases.

There are a few counts of this clone. The chain employs TRBV12-2 and TRBJ1-6. TRBV12-2 is a pseudogene segment. This CDR3 contains 12 residues. CDR3 nucleotide sequence: TGTGCAAGTCGCTTAAATGATTCACCCCTCCACTTT. It specifies CASRLNDSPLHF.

V gene TRBV30 combines with J gene TRBJ1-1; possible D gene TRBD1, 5 bases. Germline CDR1 and CDR2: GTSNPN and SVGIG (reference sequence). Trimming left V 8 bases short and J 2 bases short, with 12 bases between. The CDR3 consists of 12 residues. The chain's CDR3 is CAAAGTNTEAFF. DNA for the CDR3: TGTGCCGCCGCCGGGACTAACACTGAAGCTTTCTTT.

V usage is TRBV30 and J usage is TRBJ1-1, with D maybe TRBD1 (5 bases). Looked up from germline, CDR1 is GTSNPN and CDR2 is SVGIG (reference sequence). Trimming removed 6 bases at V and 1 base at J, with 15 bases between. This CDR3 contains 14 residues. DNA for the CDR3: TGTGCCTGTAAACGGACACTTGGGAACACTGAAGCTTTCTTT. Amino acid sequence: CACKRTLGNTEAFF.

Turning to this clone: The sample has other DNA sequences that encode this CDR3 too. V and J are TRBV30 and TRBJ2-1; D is uncertain. Germline CDR1 reads GTSNPN; CDR2 reads SVGIG (reference sequence). The V gene lost 0 bases and the J gene lost 6 bases, with 6 bases spanning the gap. The CDR3 is 12 residues long. As DNA, the CDR3 is TGTGCCTGGAGTGTACGGGTCAATGAGCAGTTCTTC. This gives the protein CAWSVRVNEQFF.

The chain has TRBV11-2 and TRBJ2-2, with a tentative D call TRBD1 (6 bases). Deletions cut 0 bases from V and 1 base from J, with 6 bases between. Germline values: CDR1 SGHAT, CDR2 FQNNGV. This CDR3 spans 15 amino acids. This CDR3 is CASSLEGQNTGELFF. The CDR3 region has the DNA TGTGCCAGCAGCTTAGAGGGACAGAACACCGGGGAGCTGTTTTTT.

The chain joins TRBV29-1 to TRBJ2-6; D ambiguous. The CDR3 extends over 15 amino acids. The V gene's germline CDR1 is SQVTM and CDR2 ANQGSEA. V lost 0 bases, J lost 4 bases, and 10 bases lay in between. CDR3: CSVEDWVSGANVLTF. For the CDR3, the DNA is TGCAGCGTTGAAGATTGGGTCTCCGGGGCCAACGTCCTGACTTTC. Full variable domain (outside the CDR3, taken from reference TRBV29-1 and TRBJ2-6): SAVISQKPSRDICQRGTSLTIQCQVDSQVTMMFWYRQQPGQSLTLIATANQGSEATYESGFVIDKFPISRPNLTFSTLTVSNMSPEDSSIYLCSVEDWVSGANVLTFGAGSRLTVL.

The J gene is TRBJ2-1, the V gene TRBV7-3; the D is unclear. V was clipped by 2 bases and J by 8 bases, with 13 bases between them. The germline V gene encodes CDR1 SGHTA and CDR2 FQGTGA. CDR3 length equals 14 residues. The CDR3 sequence is CASSLSQPSDEQFF. The CDR3 nucleotides read TGTGCCAGCAGCTTATCCCAACCCAGCGATGAGCAGTTCTTC.

The chain combines TRBV29-1 with TRBJ1-1; D is possibly TRBD1 (5 bases). CDR1 is SQVTM and CDR2 is ANQGSEA in the germline V gene. V was clipped by 6 bases and J by 4 bases, with 24 bases between them. CDR3 length equals 16 residues. The CDR3 spells CSVVPSRGEISTEAFF. CDR3 coding DNA: TGCAGCGTCGTCCCATCGAGGGGCGAGATATCCACTGAAGCTTTCTTT.

This chain joins TRBV2 and TRBJ1-4, with D unresolved. From germline, CDR1 is SNHLY and CDR2 FYNNEI. The germline V and J ends were trimmed by 5 bases and 7 bases, with 17 bases remaining between them. The CDR3 has 15 residues. The CDR3 sequence: CASSRDISGSEKLFF. The CDR3 DNA reads TGTGCCAGCAGTAGAGACATCTCGGGAAGTGAAAAACTGTTTTTT.